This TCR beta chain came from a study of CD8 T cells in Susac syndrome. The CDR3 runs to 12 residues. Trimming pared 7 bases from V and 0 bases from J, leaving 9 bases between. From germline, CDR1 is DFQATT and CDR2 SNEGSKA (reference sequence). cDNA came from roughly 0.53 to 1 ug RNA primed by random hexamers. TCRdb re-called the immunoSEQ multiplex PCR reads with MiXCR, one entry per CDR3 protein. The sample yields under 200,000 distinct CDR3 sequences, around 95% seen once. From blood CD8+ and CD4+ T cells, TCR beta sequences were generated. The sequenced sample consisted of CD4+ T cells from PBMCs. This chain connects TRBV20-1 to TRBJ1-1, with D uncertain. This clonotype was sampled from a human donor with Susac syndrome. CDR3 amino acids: CSVSRLNTEAFF. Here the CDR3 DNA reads TGCAGTGTATCAAGACTGAACACTGAAGCTTTCTTT.